This T cell receptor beta chain was documented in a study of blood T cell repertoires in COVID-19. As handled by the study authors: Estimated nucleated cell counts came from reference gene primer amplification. Method: immunoSEQ multiplex PCR; TCRdb's copy keeps in-frame clones and lacks some. Clone size and the V and J calls come from that table; the DNA yielded D and trimming. This sample has 15,000 to 20,000 clones; approximately 91% occur once, and the top ten carry roughly a third. Germline V gives CDR1 KGHSH, CDR2 LQKENI. The CDR3 length is 15 residues. Trimming left V 2 bases short and J 4 bases short, with 14 bases between. Seattle patient enrollment occurred during active infection, with longitudinal follow-up thereafter.

This chain uses TRBV18 with TRBJ1-1; tentatively, D is TRBD1 (6 bases). The TCR sequence derives from a woman over 75 with COVID-19, enrolled during active disease. The sample comprised peripheral blood. The CDR3 nucleotides are TGTGCCAGCTCACCATCGAGGCAGGGGATCACTGAAGCTTTCTTT. As protein: CASSPSRQGITEAFF.